This TCR beta chain was sequenced in a study of blood T cell repertoires in COVID-19 (dated by TCRdb to 2019 to 2021). Regarding the complete study: The collaborator samples originated in the United States, Italy and Spain and spanned the acute and convalescent phases of COVID-19. The repertoires were released in a freely available public database meant as a resource for research on the immune response to SARS-CoV-2. Sample metadata almost always included a de-identified subject ID, COVID-19 status, age in years and sex. Samples came from the ongoing ImmuneRACE study (first 160 participants) plus 1,254 subjects from 6 global collaborators. The dataset comprised deeply sampled blood TCRbeta repertoires from subjects exposed to, actively infected with, or recovered from COVID-19. The prospective study material was composed of cDNA or gDNA derived from T cells, B-cell-depleted T cells, or PBMCs. Where available, HLA class I and class II types were taken from metadata supplied by the sample provider and were not determined by assay-based typing. Results the study describes overall, beyond this receptor: How much clinical and demographic metadata was included differed by source and by participant, and the metadata was provided uncurated.

TCRbeta CDR3 regions were amplified from genomic DNA by means of the immunoSEQ Assay, a bias-controlled multiplex PCR. The study's processing was this. The number of nucleated cells in each sample was estimated from the amplification of reference gene primers within the assay. To quantify the absolute abundance of each unique TCRbeta CDR3 rearrangement, sequence reads were collapsed and filtered. For each sample, productive Simpson clonality was calculated by taking the square root of Simpson's diversity index across productive rearrangements. TCRdb mirrors the immuneACCESS table, restricted to in-frame sequences. Some clones are absent from its copies; in checked studies, under half trace to an unresolved V gene, and the reason for the others is unknown. V and J calls plus clone size are reproduced from that table; the DNA served to infer D and trimming. The sample table shows over 200,000 clones, and just over 85% are seen once. Of the sample, roughly 1.5% falls within the top ten clones.

Whole blood was collected in K2EDTA tubes by collaborating institutions according to the institutions' own protocols. For TCRbeta analysis, collaborators shipped samples as frozen whole blood, isolated PBMCs, or DNA extracted from either of those sample types. After removal of 4 bases from V and 5 bases from J, the junction retains 3 bases not matched to a gene. The CDR3 sequence holds 15 residues, the cysteine and phenylalanine included. CDR3 DNA is the only sequence kept; it has 45 bases, read in frame from the first base. From a lookup of the germline V gene (reference sequence), CDR1 and CDR2 are LNHNV and YYDKDF. This clone turned up a few times. Its antigen specificity is not known. No much larger clone exists at a distance of one base, and base qualities are not known.

The sequence came from a man between 18 and 35 years old with active or convalescent COVID-19. Sequencing was carried out using peripheral blood. Here the chain combines TRBV15 and TRBJ2-5, and 14 junctional nucleotides match TRBD2. The sequenced DNA is TGTGCCACCAGCATGTGGACTAGCGGGAGGGAGACCCAGTACTTC. Protein translation: CATSMWTSGRETQYF.